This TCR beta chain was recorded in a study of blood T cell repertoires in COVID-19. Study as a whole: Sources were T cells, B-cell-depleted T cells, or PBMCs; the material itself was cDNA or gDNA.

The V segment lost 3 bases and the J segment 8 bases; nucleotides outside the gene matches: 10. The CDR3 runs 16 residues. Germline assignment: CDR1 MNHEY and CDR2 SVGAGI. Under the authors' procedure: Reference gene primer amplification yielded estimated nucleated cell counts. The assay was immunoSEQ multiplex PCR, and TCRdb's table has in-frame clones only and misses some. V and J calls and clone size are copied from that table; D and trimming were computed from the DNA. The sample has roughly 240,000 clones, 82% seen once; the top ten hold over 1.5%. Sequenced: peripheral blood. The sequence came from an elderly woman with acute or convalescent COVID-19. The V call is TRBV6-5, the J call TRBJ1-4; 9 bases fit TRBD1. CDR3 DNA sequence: TGTGCCAGCAGTTATCTGCAGACAGGGGGGCTCGAAAAACTGTTTTTT. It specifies CASSYLQTGGLEKLFF.